This entry lists 30 T cell receptor beta chains sequenced from one sample in a study of blood T cell repertoires in COVID-19. Some clones are missing from TCRdb's copy, which holds only in-frame ones; the method was immunoSEQ multiplex PCR. The table shows under 300,000 clones, with approximately 83% occurring only once. Input material: peripheral blood. These receptor sequences come from an elderly woman with acute or convalescent COVID-19.

The rearrangement uses TRBV7-2 and TRBJ1-2; D remains unclear. CDR1 is SGHTA and CDR2 is FQGNSA in the germline V gene. V lost 1 base, J lost 5 bases, and 11 bases lay in between. The CDR3 runs 14 residues. For the CDR3, the DNA is TGTGCCAGCAGCTTAGTAGGCGGGGAATATGGCTACACCTTC. Protein product: CASSLVGGEYGYTF.

A single count supports this clone. V and J are TRBV12-3 or TRBV12-4 and TRBJ1-5; D is uncertain. The CDR3 length is 13 residues. Trimming pared 5 bases from V and 5 bases from J, leaving 10 bases between. CDR3 in amino acids: CASSPQEDQPQHF. The CDR3 nucleotides read TGTGCCAGCAGTCCTCAGGAGGATCAGCCCCAGCATTTT.

The V and J genes are TRBV19 and TRBJ1-2, with D possibly being TRBD1 (5 bases). The CDR3 has 12 amino acids. Trimming removed 6 bases at V and 4 bases at J, with 9 bases between. From germline, CDR1 is LNHDA and CDR2 SQIVND (reference sequence). The CDR3 DNA follows: TGTGCCAGTAGCAGGGATGGCTATGGCTACACCTTC. It yields the protein CASSRDGYGYTF.

The chain carries TRBV19 and TRBJ2-3, with TRBD2 as a possible D gene (6 bases). Trimming removed 6 bases from V and 1 base from J, with 14 bases in between. The CDR3 has 15 amino acids. The V gene's germline CDR1 is LNHDA and CDR2 SQIVND (reference sequence). CDR3 DNA sequence: TGTGCCAGTAGCCTGGAGGGGACCCGCACAGATACGCAGTATTTT. It encodes CASSLEGTRTDTQYF.

CDR3: CASSTTGGQLSSYNSPLHF. The CDR3 region has the DNA TGTGCCAGTAGTACCACGGGCGGACAGTTGAGCTCCTATAATTCACCCCTCCACTTT. The chain uses TRBV19 and TRBJ1-6; a possible D gene is TRBD1 (6 bases). The CDR3 sequence is 19 residues long. Trimming removed 4 bases from V and 0 bases from J, with 19 bases in between. Germline V gives CDR1 LNHDA, CDR2 SQIVND (reference sequence).

This clone has a handful of counts. The genes are TRBV28 and TRBJ1-5; perhaps TRBD1 as D (5 bases). CDR1 is MDHEN, CDR2 SYDVKM, per germline. V lost 2 bases and J 7 bases, leaving 6 bases between the germline ends. This CDR3 has 12 residues. The CDR3 nucleotides read TGTGCCAGCAGTTTAGGGGGGCAGCCCCAGCATTTT. Its translation: CASSLGGQPQHF. Filled out from reference TRBV28 and TRBJ1-5, the complete variable domain reads DVKVTQSSRYLVKRTGEKVFLECVQDMDHENMFWYRQDPGLGLRLIYFSYDVKMKEKGDIPEGYSVSREKKERFSLILESASTNQTSMYLCASSLGGQPQHFGDGTRLSIL.

V is TRBV11-2 and J is TRBJ1-1; weak D call: TRBD1 (5 bases). Trimming removed 3 bases at V and 6 bases at J, with 14 bases between. The CDR3 is made up of 14 amino acids. Per germline, CDR1 SGHAT and CDR2 FQNNGV. The CDR3 DNA reads TGTGCCAGCAGCTTTGGGCGGGGACTCCCTGAAGCTTTCTTT. It is translated as CASSFGRGLPEAFF. Full variable domain (rest looked up from reference TRBV11-2 and TRBJ1-1): EAGVAQSPRYKIIEKRQSVAFWCNPISGHATLYWYQQILGQGPKLLIQFQNNGVVDDSQLPKDRFSAERLKGVDSTLKIQPAKLEDSAVYLCASSFGRGLPEAFFGQGTRLTVV.

The gene calls are TRBV29-1 and TRBJ2-7; D unclear. This CDR3 spans 11 amino acids. Trimming removed 5 bases at V and 5 bases at J, with 10 bases between. Germline CDR1 reads SQVTM; CDR2 reads ANQGSEA. The CDR3 here is CSVRTSDEQYF. The CDR3 DNA is TGCAGCGTTCGAACCAGTGACGAGCAGTACTTC.

This clone came up once. This chain connects TRBV14 to TRBJ2-3; TRBD2 aligns across 7 bases. V shed 0 bases, J shed 0 bases, and the junction held 3 bases outside the gene matches. Germline CDR1 SGHDN, CDR2 FVKESK. The CDR3 is 16 residues long. The CDR3 region is CASSQDGTISTDTQYF. CDR3 DNA: TGTGCCAGCAGCCAAGATGGGACTATTAGCACAGATACGCAGTATTTT. The full variable domain, in which reference TRBV14 and TRBJ2-3 provide the parts outside the CDR3, is EAGVTQFPSHSVIEKGQTVTLRCDPISGHDNLYWYRRVMGKEIKFLLHFVKESKQDESGMPNNRFLAERTGGTYSTLKVQPAELEDSGVYFCASSQDGTISTDTQYFGPGTRLTVL.

Comment on this clone: This may be a read error, as it is one base from a much larger clone. The same CDR3 also results from other DNA sequences found in this sample. V usage is TRBV29-1 and J usage is TRBJ1-5; 11 bases match TRBD1. The germline V gene encodes CDR1 SQVTM and CDR2 ANQGSEA. The CDR3 contains 13 residues. With V trimmed by 7 bases and J by 6 bases, 5 bases remained unmatched. The CDR3 DNA follows: TGCAGCGCCGGACAGGGGGCGGGTCAGCCCCAGCATTTT. It translates to CSAGQGAGQPQHF.

This clone was counted a few times. The J gene is TRBJ1-5, the V gene TRBV2; D perhaps matches TRBD1 (6 bases). The germline V gene encodes CDR1 SNHLY and CDR2 FYNNEI. This CDR3 is 14 amino acids long. The V end was cut by 3 bases, the J end by 3 bases, with 9 bases between. Here the CDR3 reads CASSETGVNQPQHF. For the CDR3, the DNA is TGTGCCAGCAGTGAGACAGGAGTCAATCAGCCCCAGCATTTT.

V usage is TRBV3-1 (or the pseudogene TRBV3-2) and J usage is TRBJ1-2; TRBD1 matches at 12 bases. The V and J ends lost 5 bases and 4 bases, in that order; junction bases with no gene match: 5. There are 15 residues in the CDR3. The germline gives CDR1 LGHDT, CDR2 YNNKEL (reference sequence). CDR3 bases: TGTGCCAGCAGCGTCGGGACAGGGGGCCGCTATGGCTACACCTTC. This gives the protein CASSVGTGGRYGYTF.

The chain combines TRBV5-4 with TRBJ2-1, with D possibly being TRBD2 (7 bases). The CDR3 is made up of 15 amino acids. Trimming removed 0 bases from V and 6 bases from J, with 13 bases in between. The germline V gene encodes CDR1 SGHNT and CDR2 YYREEE (reference sequence). Here the CDR3 DNA reads TGTGCCAGCAGCTTGGAACGGGGGGCTTTCAATGAGCAGTTCTTC. It yields the protein CASSLERGAFNEQFF.

This chain uses TRBV11-3 with TRBJ1-1, with TRBD1 matching over 9 bases. The CDR3 is 13 amino acids. The V and J ends lost 4 bases and 8 bases, in that order; junction bases with no gene match: 5. Germline V gene lookup returns CDR1 SGHNT and CDR2 YENEEA. The CDR3 DNA reads as TGTGCCAGCAGCTCCTCCGGACAGGGGGAAGCTTTCTTT. Translation: CASSSSGQGEAFF.

The gene calls are TRBV5-6 and TRBJ2-7; 8 bases map to TRBD1. V lost 2 bases, J lost 3 bases, and 4 bases stayed unmatched. Germline V gene lookup returns CDR1 SGHDT and CDR2 YYEEEE. This CDR3 spans 14 amino acids. The CDR3 is CASSFVTGGYEQYF. CDR3 bases: TGTGCCAGCAGCTTCGTTACAGGGGGCTACGAGCAGTACTTC.

This chain uses TRBV6-5 with TRBJ1-1; 8 nucleotides line up with TRBD1. This CDR3 has 14 amino acids. V lost 10 bases, J lost 1 base, and 8 bases stayed unmatched. Germline assignment: CDR1 MNHEY and CDR2 SVGAGI. The CDR3 DNA follows: TGTGCCACCAAACTGGGACAGGCGAACACTGAAGCTTTCTTT. This sequence encodes CATKLGQANTEAFF.

V is TRBV27 and J is TRBJ2-7; D might be TRBD2 (5 bases). Per germline, CDR1 MNHEY and CDR2 SMNVEV (reference sequence). There are 12 residues in the CDR3. The germline V and J ends were trimmed by 6 bases and 6 bases, with 12 bases remaining between them. CDR3 nucleotides: TGTGCCAGCAGATCAACTAGGCGCGAGCAGTACTTC. Amino acids: CASRSTRREQYF.

The chain's CDR3 is CASSPQGTGANVLTF. DNA of the CDR3: TGCGCCAGCAGCCCACAGGGAACAGGGGCCAACGTCCTGACTTTC. The V and J genes are TRBV5-1 and TRBJ2-6; D perhaps matches TRBD1 (6 bases). Germline-derived CDR1 and CDR2 are SGHRS and YFSETQ. V shed 4 bases and J shed 4 bases, with 12 bases lying between them. CDR3 length: 15 amino acids.

The rearrangement joins TRBV3-1 (or the pseudogene TRBV3-2) to TRBJ2-5, with 8 bases lining up with TRBD2. Germline V lookup: CDR1 LGHDT, CDR2 YNNKEL (reference sequence). CDR3 length: 15 amino acids. After removal of 1 base from V and 7 bases from J, the junction contained 8 bases not matched to a gene. CDR3 residues: CASSQAGGPPGTQYF. The CDR3 coding sequence is TGTGCCAGCAGCCAAGCGGGGGGGCCCCCAGGGACCCAGTACTTC.

The chain carries TRBV6-2 or TRBV6-3 and TRBJ2-3; 8 bases are shared with TRBD1. Trimming removed 5 bases from V and 1 base from J; junction bases left unmatched: 11. Germline CDR1 reads MNHEY; CDR2 reads SVGEGT. This CDR3 spans 17 amino acids. CDR3 sequence (DNA): TGTGCCAGCAGTCACCGGTGGACAGGGTTGCGCACAGATACGCAGTATTTT. It encodes CASSHRWTGLRTDTQYF.

This clone has only one observation. The gene calls are TRBV3-1 (or the pseudogene TRBV3-2) and TRBJ1-2, with a tentative D call TRBD1 (6 bases). The ends were cut back, 0 bases at V and 8 bases at J, with 10 bases in the middle. The CDR3 runs to 13 residues. CDR1 is LGHDT and CDR2 is YNNKEL in the germline V gene (reference sequence). The CDR3 nucleotides are TGTGCCAGCAGCCAAGATCTCAGGGGCGGCTACACCTTC. Encoded protein: CASSQDLRGGYTF.

The CDR3, as DNA: TGTGCCAGCAGTGACGGTCGTAGCAATCAGCCCCAGCATTTT. Amino acids: CASSDGRSNQPQHF. The chain joins TRBV6-1 to TRBJ1-5; no definite D call. Trimming left V 3 bases short and J 0 bases short, with 6 bases between. The CDR3 totals 14 residues. Per the germline V gene, CDR1 is MNHNS and CDR2 is SASEGT.

This rearrangement joins TRBV5-4 to TRBJ2-5; 7 bases map to TRBD1. From germline, CDR1 is SGHNT and CDR2 YYREEE (reference sequence). CDR3 length: 13 residues. J lost 5 bases, V lost 4 bases, and 5 bases had no gene match. CDR3 residues: CASSPQGKETQYF. CDR3 DNA: TGTGCCAGCAGCCCACAGGGGAAGGAGACCCAGTACTTC.

The genes are TRBV5-1 and TRBJ2-3; possible D gene TRBD1, 6 bases. Germline CDR1 and CDR2: SGHRS and YFSETQ. V shed 2 bases and J shed 2 bases, with 9 bases lying between them. The CDR3 has 14 residues. CDR3 region: CASSFTGFTDTQYF. The CDR3 DNA reads as TGCGCCAGCAGCTTTACAGGGTTCACAGATACGCAGTATTTT.

The chain joins TRBV5-8 to TRBJ2-7; 9 bases are shared with TRBD1. The V gene's germline CDR1 is SGHTS and CDR2 YDEGEE. The CDR3 totals 15 residues. Germline trimming cut 0 bases from V and 3 bases from J; bases unmatched to any gene: 4. In nucleotides, the CDR3 is TGTGCCAGCAGCTTGGGGGACAGGGTCGGCTACGAGCAGTACTTC. Translation gives CASSLGDRVGYEQYF. Using reference TRBV5-8 and TRBJ2-7 for the parts outside the CDR3, the full variable domain is EAGVTQSPTHLIKTRGQQATLRCSPISGHTSVYWYQQALGLGLQFLLWYDEGEERNRGNFPPRFSGRQFPNYSSELNVNALELEDSALYLCASSLGDRVGYEQYFGPGTRLTVT.

About this clone: Other DNA sequences in this specimen translate into the identical CDR3. This chain connects TRBV2 to TRBJ2-2; 14 bases fit TRBD2. V was clipped by 8 bases and J by 1 base; unmatched bases: 3. The CDR3 runs 16 residues. The V gene's germline CDR1 is SNHLY and CDR2 FYNNEI. The CDR3 here is CASRLAGGQNTGELFF. DNA for the CDR3: TGTGCCAGCCGACTAGCGGGGGGGCAGAACACCGGGGAGCTGTTTTTT. Drawing the rest from reference TRBV2 and TRBJ2-2, the complete variable domain is EPEVTQTPSHQVTQMGQEVILRCVPISNHLYFYWYRQILGQKVEFLVSFYNNEISEKSEIFDDQFSVERPDGSNFTLKIRSTKLEDSAMYFCASRLAGGQNTGELFFGEGSRLTVL.

This clone was counted a few times. J is TRBJ1-2 and V is TRBV25-1; D call uncertain. Germline CDR1 reads MGHDK; CDR2 reads SYGVNS. The V and J ends lost 3 bases and 8 bases respectively, with 7 bases between them. CDR3 length equals 11 residues. The CDR3 here is CASSDLVGYTF. In DNA, the CDR3 is TGTGCCAGCAGTGACCTCGTAGGCTACACCTTC.

The rearrangement links TRBV4-1 to TRBJ2-1, with 10 bases fitting TRBD1. V dropped 0 bases and J dropped 7; count of bases not matched to a gene: 12. Germline CDR1 reads MGHRA; CDR2 reads YSYEKL. The CDR3 spans 18 residues. The CDR3, as DNA: TGCGCCAGCAGCCAAGAGCCGGCTCGGACAGGGGGGTGGAATGAGCAGTTCTTC. Protein: CASSQEPARTGGWNEQFF.

The V gene is TRBV2, the J gene TRBJ2-4; D is unclear. With 3 bases removed from V and 7 bases from J, the gap between germline ends came to 13 bases. This CDR3 spans 14 amino acids. The germline gives CDR1 SNHLY, CDR2 FYNNEI. This CDR3 reads CASSDLGDGNIQYF. CDR3 in DNA: TGTGCCAGCAGTGATCTCGGCGACGGGAACATTCAGTACTTC.

The chain links TRBV6-6 to TRBJ1-5; no clear D gene. Trimming left V 2 bases short and J 0 bases short, with 11 bases between. CDR3 length: 16 residues. The germline CDR1 and CDR2 sequences are MNHNY and SVGAGI (reference sequence). CDR3 nucleotide sequence: TGTGCCAGCAGTTACGGACCGGGGAATAGCAATCAGCCCCAGCATTTT. As protein: CASSYGPGNSNQPQHF.